This TCR beta chain appears in the sequencing data of a study of blood T cell repertoires in COVID-19. As for the study in general: Sites across the United States, Italy and Spain contributed samples from acute and convalescent COVID-19. Sources were T cells, B-cell-depleted T cells, or PBMCs; the material itself was cDNA or gDNA.

The authors' processing: It was from reference gene primer amplification that nucleated cell counts were estimated. Here immunoSEQ multiplex PCR was the method, and the copy in TCRdb shows in-frame clones only, minus some. V and J calls and clone size come straight from that table; D and trimming were deduced from the DNA. The data contain around 270,000 clones, 70% to 90% of them singletons. The sequenced material came from peripheral blood. The TCR originated in a man in his thirties or forties with active or convalescent COVID-19.

CDR3 region: CSVDGENTEAFF. The CDR3 bases are TGCAGCGTAGACGGGGAGAACACTGAAGCTTTCTTT. This sequence joins TRBV29-1 and TRBJ1-1; D not certain. This CDR3 contains 12 residues. V was clipped by 6 bases and J by 1 base, with 9 bases between them. CDR1 is SQVTM and CDR2 is ANQGSEA in the germline V gene.